This T cell receptor beta chain originates from a study of cytomegalovirus exposure and HLA in healthy donors. Study details: Findings of an earlier analysis included around 120 million unique TCR beta sequences from 200 million or so T cells. Broader study findings: Presence/absence analysis assumed near-uniform sequencing depth across donors.

Comment on this clone: Its antigen remains unidentified.

The study ran its PCR with 60 Vbeta and 13 Jbeta primers. The data were produced by immunoSEQ multiplex PCR, yet TCRdb's version contains in-frame clones alone and is incomplete. The specimen's table records around 200,000 clones. The clonotype comes from a girl aged 2-10 years in good health and CMV-seropositive. The sample was PBMCs.

The CDR3 protein is CASSFGGGVGYEQFF. The CDR3 bases are TGTGCCAGCAGCTTCGGGGGGGGAGTTGGCTATGAGCAGTTCTTC. The chain joins TRBV11-2 to TRBJ2-1, with 8 bases that match TRBD2. Germline lookup yields CDR1 SGHAT and CDR2 FQNNGV. The CDR3 contains 15 residues. V was clipped by 3 bases and J by 8 bases; unmatched bases: 9.